A single sample gave rise to the 23 T cell receptor beta chains below, sequenced in a study of OX40 agonist ivuxolimab in advanced cancers. Generated by immunoSEQ multiplex PCR, the TCRdb table keeps only in-frame clones and is missing some. The sample has tens of thousands of clones; approximately 92% are singletons. Source: CD4+ or CD8+ T cells sorted from blood, taken in a trial of the OX40 agonist ivuxolimab. The receptors were gathered from an adult with an advanced solid tumor such as melanoma, head and neck, liver or kidney cancer.

V and J are TRBV18 and TRBJ2-1; D is unresolved. CDR1 and CDR2 from the germline V gene are KGHSH and LQKENI. The CDR3 has 14 residues. The ends were cut back, 3 bases at V and 5 bases at J, with 11 bases in the middle. The CDR3 here is CASSPAGRDNEQFF. Written as DNA, the CDR3 is TGTGCCAGCTCACCCGCTGGCAGAGACAATGAGCAGTTCTTC.

In this sample, this clone turned up once. The rearrangement joins TRBV6-5 to TRBJ2-3, with D possibly matching TRBD2 (5 bases). Germline CDR1 is MNHEY and CDR2 is SVGAGI. The CDR3 extends over 14 amino acids. The V end lost 6 bases, the J end lost 2 bases, and 12 bases lay between the germline ends. This chain's CDR3 is CASRSSASTDTQYF. CDR3 nucleotide sequence: TGTGCCAGCAGGAGTAGCGCCTCCACAGATACGCAGTATTTT.

On this clone: One junction end does not reproduce the germline sequence, and a read error may be involved. The J gene is TRBJ2-1, the V gene TRBV11-3; perhaps TRBD2 as D (6 bases). The CDR3 totals 17 residues. The V gene's germline CDR1 is SGHNT and CDR2 YENEEA. This chain's CDR3 is CASSLETRGSGYNEQFF. The CDR3, as DNA: TGTGCCAGCAGCCTAGAAACGAGGGGCAGCGGGTACAATGAGCAGTTCTTC.

The CDR3 is CASSQGRGPTDTQYF. As DNA, the CDR3 is TGCGCCAGCAGCCAAGGGCGGGGCCCCACAGATACGCAGTATTTT. The V gene is TRBV4-1, the J gene TRBJ2-3, with a possible D match to TRBD2 (6 bases). With 1 base removed from V and 2 bases from J, the gap between germline ends came to 10 bases. CDR3 length: 15 residues. In germline, CDR1 is MGHRA, CDR2 YSYEKL.

The rearrangement links TRBV6-5 to TRBJ2-1; 7 bases fit TRBD1. The CDR3 has 15 residues. The germline CDR1 and CDR2 sequences are MNHEY and SVGAGI. The V gene end was trimmed by 5 bases and the J gene end by 3 bases; junction bases not matched to a gene: 7. As DNA, the CDR3 is TGTGCCAGCAGTACACTGACAGGGATCTACAATGAGCAGTTCTTC. Protein product: CASSTLTGIYNEQFF.

Only a few counts were recorded for this clone. The chain combines TRBV28 with TRBJ1-2, with D perhaps TRBD1 (5 bases). The germline V gene has CDR1 MDHEN and CDR2 SYDVKM. CDR3 length: 16 residues. The V end lost 2 bases, the J end lost 3 bases, and 16 bases lay between the germline ends. CDR3 region: CASSLERWGWDYGYTF. CDR3 bases: TGTGCCAGCAGTTTAGAGAGGTGGGGCTGGGACTATGGCTACACCTTC.

V and J are TRBV7-2 and TRBJ2-3; a weak D match, TRBD1 (6 bases). This CDR3 spans 14 amino acids. Looked up from germline, CDR1 is SGHTA and CDR2 is FQGNSA. The V gene lost 4 bases and the J gene lost 2 bases, with 10 bases spanning the gap. The CDR3 DNA reads as TGTGCCAGCAGCTACCGGGACACCACAGATACGCAGTATTTT. Amino acid sequence: CASSYRDTTDTQYF.

The chain employs TRBV5-8 and TRBJ2-5; TRBD1 is a possible D gene (6 bases). The germline V gene encodes CDR1 SGHTS and CDR2 YDEGEE. The CDR3 is made up of 15 amino acids. The V and J ends lost 1 base and 1 base respectively, with 11 bases between them. The CDR3 protein is CASSLRGGSQETQYF. The CDR3 DNA reads TGTGCCAGCAGCTTGAGAGGGGGTTCCCAAGAGACCCAGTACTTC.

The sample holds one count of this clone. CDR3 loop: CASSIAAGTGHGANVLTF. The CDR3 region has the DNA TGTGCCAGTAGTATAGCGGCCGGGACAGGGCACGGGGCCAACGTCCTGACTTTC. The rearrangement uses TRBV19 and TRBJ2-6; 9 nucleotides agree with TRBD1. CDR1 is LNHDA, CDR2 SQIVND, per germline (reference sequence). This CDR3 comprises 18 residues. The J segment lost 4 bases and the V segment lost 1 base, leaving 8 bases of the junction unmatched.

With regard to this clone: At one end the junction does not follow the germline gene, possibly because of a read error. V usage is TRBV29-1 and J usage is TRBJ2-1; D gene ambiguous. This CDR3 has 13 amino acids. Per germline, CDR1 SQVTM and CDR2 ANQGSEA. The CDR3 is CSGEARAYNEQFF. The CDR3 DNA sequence: TGCAGCGGTGAAGCGAGAGCCTACAATGAGCAGTTCTTC.

This sequence joins TRBV28 and TRBJ2-5; no firm D call. The J call may be mistaken, given a closer DNA end match to TRBJ2-7. The V gene's germline CDR1 is MDHEN and CDR2 SYDVKM. The CDR3 loop spans 11 amino acids. CDR3 region: CASATPYEQYF. CDR3 sequence (DNA): TGTGCCAGCGCGACACCCTACGAGCAGTACTTC.

This sequence joins TRBV2 and TRBJ1-4; unclear D gene. Per the germline V gene, CDR1 is SNHLY and CDR2 is FYNNEI. The ends were cut back, 6 bases at V and 5 bases at J, with 16 bases in the middle. This CDR3 is 15 amino acids long. CDR3 sequence: CASRDNIPRNEKLFF. The CDR3 nucleotides are TGTGCCAGCAGAGATAATATACCTCGGAATGAAAAACTGTTTTTT.

The rearrangement uses TRBV5-1 and TRBJ2-1, with D unclear. The CDR3 sequence is 17 residues long. Germline values: CDR1 SGHRS, CDR2 YFSETQ. V lost 5 bases and J lost 5, with 23 bases in between. DNA for the CDR3: TGCGCCAGCAGTATTTTGTCAGGCGGTCGGCTTGACAATGAGCAGTTCTTC. As protein: CASSILSGGRLDNEQFF.

The chain couples TRBV15 to TRBJ2-3; 11 bases map to TRBD2. The CDR3 has 24 residues. V was clipped by 1 base and J by 4 bases; unmatched bases: 28. CDR1 LNHNV and CDR2 YYDKDF come from the germline V gene (reference sequence). DNA of the CDR3: TGTGCCACCAGCAGAGTACGAGGACAGTCCGGGACTAGCGGAGATAGGGAGAGGGCAGATACGCAGTATTTT. This encodes CATSRVRGQSGTSGDRERADTQYF.

The CDR3 sequence: CASSDPGTYEQYF. CDR3 nucleotides: TGTGCCAGCAGTGATCCAGGGACCTACGAGCAGTACTTC. The chain uses TRBV28 and TRBJ2-7; tentatively, D is TRBD1 (5 bases). Per germline, CDR1 MDHEN and CDR2 SYDVKM. V lost 5 bases and J lost 2, with 10 bases in between. The CDR3 spans 13 residues.

The chain is built from TRBV6-1 and TRBJ1-2; the D is unclear. The CDR3 sequence is 12 residues long. The V gene's germline CDR1 is MNHNS and CDR2 SASEGT. V lost 0 bases and J 5 bases, leaving 4 bases between the germline ends. CDR3 protein: CASSEATYGYTF. CDR3 in DNA: TGTGCCAGCAGTGAAGCTACTTATGGCTACACCTTC.

V and J are TRBV11-2 and TRBJ2-5; 7 bases match TRBD1. CDR3 length: 15 residues. From germline, CDR1 is SGHAT and CDR2 FQNNGV. V was pared by 5 bases and J by 2 bases, with 8 bases of the junction left unmatched. In nucleotides, the CDR3 is TGTGCCAGCAGCCCGGACGGGACAGCACAAGAGACCCAGTACTTC. Its protein is CASSPDGTAQETQYF.

This chain uses TRBV18 with TRBJ2-3; 10 nucleotides match TRBD2. Trimming took 0 bases from V and 2 from J; bases not matched to a gene: 5. Germline V CDR1 and CDR2: KGHSH, LQKENI. This CDR3 has 17 amino acids. In nucleotides, the CDR3 is TGTGCCAGCTCACCACCGTCAACTAGCGGGAACACAGATACGCAGTATTTT. Amino acid sequence: CASSPPSTSGNTDTQYF.

The V call is TRBV7-2, the J call TRBJ2-7, with D hard to call. CDR1 and CDR2 (germline): SGHTA, FQGNSA. The V end was cut by 1 base, the J end by 4 bases, with 2 bases between. CDR3 length equals 11 residues. The CDR3, as DNA: TGTGCCAGCAGCTTAGAGTACGAGCAGTACTTC. Translation: CASSLEYEQYF.

This clone came up a few times. The genes are TRBV6-6 and TRBJ1-1; 8 bases agree with TRBD1. The V segment lost 6 bases and the J segment 11 bases; nucleotides outside the gene matches: 2. Germline V gene sequence: CDR1 MNHNY, CDR2 SVGAGI (reference sequence). CDR3 length: 10 residues. CDR3 sequence (DNA): TGTGCCAGCAGCCGGGACAGGGCTTTCTTT. The encoded protein is CASSRDRAFF.

The CDR3 sequence is CASSFSGTNTEAFF. CDR3 nucleotides: TGTGCCAGCAGCTTTTCAGGGACGAACACTGAAGCTTTCTTT. The chain combines TRBV7-2 with TRBJ1-1; maybe TRBD1 (5 bases). The CDR3 has 14 amino acids. The ends were cut back, 3 bases at V and 1 base at J, with 9 bases in the middle. CDR1 and CDR2 (germline): SGHTA, FQGNSA.

CDR3 loop: CASIPGLMTDTQYF. In DNA form, the CDR3 reads TGTGCCAGCATCCCAGGGTTGATGACAGATACGCAGTATTTT. This chain joins TRBV11-2 and TRBJ2-3, with D perhaps TRBD1 (5 bases). Germline V gives CDR1 SGHAT, CDR2 FQNNGV. The V and J ends lost 7 bases and 3 bases respectively, with 14 bases between them. CDR3 length equals 14 residues.

Turning to this clone: In the same sample, other DNA sequences code for this CDR3. V gene TRBV19 combines with J gene TRBJ1-2, with D uncertain. The CDR3 has 12 residues. V was pared by 3 bases and J by 5 bases, with 7 bases between. CDR1 is LNHDA and CDR2 is SQIVND in the germline V gene (reference sequence). The CDR3 DNA is TGTGCCAGTAGTATTTCAGTTTATGGCTACACCTTC. Its translation: CASSISVYGYTF.